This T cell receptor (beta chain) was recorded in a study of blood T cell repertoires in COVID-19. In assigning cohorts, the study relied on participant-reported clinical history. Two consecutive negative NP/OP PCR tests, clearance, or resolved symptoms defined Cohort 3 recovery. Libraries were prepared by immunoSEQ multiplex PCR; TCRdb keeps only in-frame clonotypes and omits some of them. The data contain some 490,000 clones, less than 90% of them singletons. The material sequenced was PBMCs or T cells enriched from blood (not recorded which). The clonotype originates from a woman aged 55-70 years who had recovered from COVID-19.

The CDR3 is CACAVRVIGYTF. CDR3 nucleotides: TGTGCCTGTGCCGTCAGGGTAATTGGCTACACCTTC. The chain joins TRBV30 to TRBJ1-2, with a tentative D call TRBD1 (5 bases). Per the germline V gene, CDR1 is GTSNPN and CDR2 is SVGIG (reference sequence). V was clipped by 6 bases and J by 7 bases, with 15 bases between them. This CDR3 contains 12 residues.